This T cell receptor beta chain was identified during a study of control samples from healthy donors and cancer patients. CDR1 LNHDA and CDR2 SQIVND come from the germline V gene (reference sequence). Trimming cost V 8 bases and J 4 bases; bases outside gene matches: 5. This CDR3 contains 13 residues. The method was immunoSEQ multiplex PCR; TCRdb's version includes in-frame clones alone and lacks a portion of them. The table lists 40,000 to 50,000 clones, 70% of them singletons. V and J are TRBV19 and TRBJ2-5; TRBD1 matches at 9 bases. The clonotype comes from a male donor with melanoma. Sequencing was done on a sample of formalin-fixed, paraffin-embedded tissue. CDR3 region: CASAGQGVETQYF. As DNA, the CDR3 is TGTGCCAGTGCGGGACAGGGAGTAGAGACCCAGTACTTC.